The clone carrying this TCR beta chain was seen a few times. These data originate in a study of T cells in Graves' hyperthyroidism and ophthalmopathy. The CDR3 runs 13 residues. Germline CDR1 is ENHRY and CDR2 is SYGVKD. V lost 7 bases to trimming and J lost 7 bases, with 17 bases between them. Researchers amplified the TCR beta CDR3 regions from RNA transcripts. Primed by the HTBI set, a first-round RT-PCR was run on the TCR CDR3. TCRdb reanalysed the multiplex PCR reads using MiXCR and keeps one entry per CDR3 protein. The sample consists of under 600,000 distinct CDR3 sequences, more than 15% of them appearing once.

Input material: blood. This clonotype originated in a woman in her forties with Graves' ophthalmopathy. This chain connects TRBV10-3 to TRBJ2-7; no clear D gene. In DNA form, the CDR3 reads TGTGCCATCACCGCCGTTCCCGATATAGAGCAGTACTTC. This encodes CAITAVPDIEQYF.